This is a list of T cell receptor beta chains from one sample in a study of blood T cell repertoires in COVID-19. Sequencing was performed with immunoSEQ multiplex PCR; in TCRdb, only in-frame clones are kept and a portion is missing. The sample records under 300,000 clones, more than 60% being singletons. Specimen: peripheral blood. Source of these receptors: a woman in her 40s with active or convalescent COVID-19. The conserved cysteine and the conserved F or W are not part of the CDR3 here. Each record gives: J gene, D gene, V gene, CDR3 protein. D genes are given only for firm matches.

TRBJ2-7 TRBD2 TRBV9 ASSANTLFAGGYEQY
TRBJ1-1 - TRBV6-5 ASKVPLQTEAF
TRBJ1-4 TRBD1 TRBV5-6 ASSKGQGRLNEKLF
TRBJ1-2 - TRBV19 ASTLSWSAEGGYT
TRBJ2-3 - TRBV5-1 ASSLDFRGDTQY
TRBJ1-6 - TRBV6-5 ASSYFVNSPLH
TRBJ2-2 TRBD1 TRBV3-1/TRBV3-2 ASSPLRDRGTENTGELF
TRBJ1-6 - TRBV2 ARMRGQSSYNSPLH
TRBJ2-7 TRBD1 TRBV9 ASSTRWDSYEQY
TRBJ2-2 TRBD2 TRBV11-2 ASSSSGGLGELF
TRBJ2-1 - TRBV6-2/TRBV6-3 ASSYPSPQF
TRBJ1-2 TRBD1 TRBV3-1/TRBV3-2 ASSQVSGGANYGYT
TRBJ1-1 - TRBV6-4 ASSDSRGGSEAF
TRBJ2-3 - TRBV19 ASSIGTPSTDTQY
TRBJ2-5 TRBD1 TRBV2 ASSRQGRETQY